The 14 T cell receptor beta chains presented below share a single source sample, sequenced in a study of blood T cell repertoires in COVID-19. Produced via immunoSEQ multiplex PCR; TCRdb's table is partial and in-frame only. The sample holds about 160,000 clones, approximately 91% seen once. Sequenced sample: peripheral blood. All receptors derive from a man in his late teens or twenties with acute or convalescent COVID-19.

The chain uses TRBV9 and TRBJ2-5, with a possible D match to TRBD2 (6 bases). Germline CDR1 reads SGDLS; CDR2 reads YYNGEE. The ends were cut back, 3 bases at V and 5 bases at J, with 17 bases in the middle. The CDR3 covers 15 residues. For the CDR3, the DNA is TGTGCCAGCAGCGATTTCAGGGTAGGGAGGGAGACCCAGTACTTC. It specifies CASSDFRVGRETQYF. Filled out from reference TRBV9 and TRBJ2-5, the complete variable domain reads DSGVTQTPKHLITATGQRVTLRCSPRSGDLSVYWYQQSLDQGLQFLIQYYNGEERAKGNILERFSAQQFPDLHSELNLSSLELGDSALYFCASSDFRVGRETQYFGPGTRLLVL.

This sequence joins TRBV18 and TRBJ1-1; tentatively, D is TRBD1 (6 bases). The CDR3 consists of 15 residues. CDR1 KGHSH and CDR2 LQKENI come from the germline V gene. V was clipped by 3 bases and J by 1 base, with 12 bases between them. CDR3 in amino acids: CASSPFGQQNTEAFF. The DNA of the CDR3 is TGTGCCAGCTCACCCTTTGGACAGCAGAACACTGAAGCTTTCTTT.

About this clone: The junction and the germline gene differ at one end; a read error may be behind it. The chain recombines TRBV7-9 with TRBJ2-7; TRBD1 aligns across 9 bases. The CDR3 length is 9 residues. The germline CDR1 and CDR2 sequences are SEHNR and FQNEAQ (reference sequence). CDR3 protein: CASSRDRAF. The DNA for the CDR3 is TGTGCCAGCAGCCGGGACAGGGCTTTC.

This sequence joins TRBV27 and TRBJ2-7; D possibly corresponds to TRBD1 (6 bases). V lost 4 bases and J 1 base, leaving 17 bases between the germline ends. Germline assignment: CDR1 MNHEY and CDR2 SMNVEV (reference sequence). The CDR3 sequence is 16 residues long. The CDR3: CASSSRTGFPSYEQYF. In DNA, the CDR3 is TGTGCCAGCAGTTCGCGAACAGGGTTCCCTTCCTACGAGCAGTACTTC.

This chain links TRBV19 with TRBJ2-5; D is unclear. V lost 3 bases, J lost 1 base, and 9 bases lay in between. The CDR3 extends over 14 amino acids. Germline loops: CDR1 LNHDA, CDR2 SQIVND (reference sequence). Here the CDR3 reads CASSMSTTQETQYF. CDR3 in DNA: TGTGCCAGTAGTATGTCTACTACCCAAGAGACCCAGTACTTC.

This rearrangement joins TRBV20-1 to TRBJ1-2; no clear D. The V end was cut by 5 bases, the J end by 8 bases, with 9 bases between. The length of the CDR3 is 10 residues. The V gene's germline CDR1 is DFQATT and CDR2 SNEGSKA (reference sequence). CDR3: CSASAGGYTF. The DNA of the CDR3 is TGCAGTGCTTCGGCAGGCGGCTACACCTTC.

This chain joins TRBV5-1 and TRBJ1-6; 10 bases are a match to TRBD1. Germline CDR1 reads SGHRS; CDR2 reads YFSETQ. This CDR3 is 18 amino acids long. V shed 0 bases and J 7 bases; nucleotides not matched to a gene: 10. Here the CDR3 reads CASSLGATGTGANSPLHF. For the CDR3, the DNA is TGCGCCAGCAGCTTGGGGGCAACCGGGACAGGGGCCAATTCACCCCTCCACTTT.

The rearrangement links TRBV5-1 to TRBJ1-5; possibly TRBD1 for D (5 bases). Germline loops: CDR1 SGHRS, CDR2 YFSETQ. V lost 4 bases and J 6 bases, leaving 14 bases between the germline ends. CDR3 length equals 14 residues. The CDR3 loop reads CASSPTSGAQPQHF. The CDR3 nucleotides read TGCGCCAGCAGCCCGACGAGCGGGGCTCAGCCCCAGCATTTT.

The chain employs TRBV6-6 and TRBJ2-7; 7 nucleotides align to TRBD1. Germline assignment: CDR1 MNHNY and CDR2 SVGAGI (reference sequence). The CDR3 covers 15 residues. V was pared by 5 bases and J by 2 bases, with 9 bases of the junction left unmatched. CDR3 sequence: CASSPRGQETYEQYF. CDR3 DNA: TGTGCCAGCAGTCCCCGTGGACAGGAGACCTACGAGCAGTACTTC.

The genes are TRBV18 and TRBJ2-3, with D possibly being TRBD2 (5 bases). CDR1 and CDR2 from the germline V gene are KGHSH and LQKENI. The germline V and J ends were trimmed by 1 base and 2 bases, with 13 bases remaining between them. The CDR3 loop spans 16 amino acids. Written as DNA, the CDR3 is TGTGCCAGCTCACCACGGATCAGCGGAAACACAGATACGCAGTATTTT. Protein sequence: CASSPRISGNTDTQYF. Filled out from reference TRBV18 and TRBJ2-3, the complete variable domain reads NAGVMQNPRHLVRRRGQEARLRCSPMKGHSHVYWYRQLPEEGLKFMVYLQKENIIDESGMPKERFSAEFPKEGPSILRIQQVVRGDSAAYFCASSPRISGNTDTQYFGPGTRLTVL.

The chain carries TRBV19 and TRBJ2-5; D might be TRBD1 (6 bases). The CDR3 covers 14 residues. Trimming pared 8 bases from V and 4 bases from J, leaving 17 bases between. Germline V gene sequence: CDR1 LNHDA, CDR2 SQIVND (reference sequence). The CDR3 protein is CASGGSGQGETQYF. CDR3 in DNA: TGTGCCAGTGGGGGATCGGGACAAGGAGAGACCCAGTACTTC.

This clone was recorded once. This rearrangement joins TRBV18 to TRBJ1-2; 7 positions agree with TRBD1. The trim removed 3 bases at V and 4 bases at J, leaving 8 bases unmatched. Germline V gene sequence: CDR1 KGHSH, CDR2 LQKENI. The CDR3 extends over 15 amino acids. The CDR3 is CASSPGQTPGYGYTF. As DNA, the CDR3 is TGTGCCAGCTCACCGGGACAGACGCCTGGCTATGGCTACACCTTC.

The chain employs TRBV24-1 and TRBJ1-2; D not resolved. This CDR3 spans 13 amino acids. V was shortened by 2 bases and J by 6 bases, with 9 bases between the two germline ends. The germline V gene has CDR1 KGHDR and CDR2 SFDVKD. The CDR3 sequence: CATSDSRDDGYTF. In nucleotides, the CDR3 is TGTGCCACCAGTGATTCCCGGGATGATGGCTACACCTTC.

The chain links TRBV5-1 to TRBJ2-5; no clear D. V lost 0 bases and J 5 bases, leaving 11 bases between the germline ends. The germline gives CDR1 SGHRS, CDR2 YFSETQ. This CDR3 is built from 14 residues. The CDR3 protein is CASSLGGSRETQYF. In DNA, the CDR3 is TGCGCCAGCAGCTTGGGCGGATCCCGTGAGACCCAGTACTTC.